This TCR beta chain comes out of a study of metastatic and nonmetastatic thyroid tumors. TCRdb called clones again from the PCR reads with MiXCR. The repertoire holds about 42,000 clones, with roughly an eighth as singletons. Treatment of any kind had been given to no patient before thyroid surgery. Trimming at V came to 1 base and at J to 5 bases, leaving 5 bases not matched to a gene. The CDR3 has 15 residues. Germline V lookup: CDR1 MGHRA, CDR2 YSYEKL. The genes are TRBV4-1 and TRBJ2-7; 10 nucleotides line up with TRBD1. Sequencing used blood. This TCR was recovered from a male donor with papillary thyroid cancer or a benign thyroid nodule (not recorded which). Some clones in this sample may be carry-over from other donors' samples. The CDR3 reads CASSQAGTGANEQYF. The CDR3 DNA is TGCGCCAGCAGCCAAGCCGGGACAGGGGCTAACGAGCAGTACTTC.